One sample yielded the 23 T cell receptor beta chains listed below, sequenced in a study of graft-versus-host responses after intestinal transplantation. Repertoires were generated with immunoSEQ multiplex PCR, while TCRdb's copy carries only in-frame clones and drops some. The sample comprises 77,000 or so clones, approximately 92% of which are singletons, and 0.65% to 0.75% rests with the top ten. Here the sequenced sample was PBMCs, taken 98 days after intestinal transplantation. The receptors here all came from a human patient who received an intestinal transplant, so some T cells may come from the graft donor.

This rearrangement joins TRBV19 to TRBJ2-7; no firm D call. V was pared by 1 base and J by 2 bases, with 9 bases between. The CDR3 has 14 residues. CDR1 and CDR2 from the germline V gene are LNHDA and SQIVND (reference sequence). CDR3 DNA sequence: TGTGCCAGTAGTATAGGCTTCCTAACCTACGAGCAGTACTTC. The encoded protein is CASSIGFLTYEQYF. Full variable domain (remainder filled in from reference TRBV19 and TRBJ2-7): DGGITQSPKYLFRKEGQNVTLSCEQNLNHDAMYWYRQDPGQGLRLIYYSQIVNDFQKGDIAEGYSVSREKKESFPLTVTSAQKNPTAFYLCASSIGFLTYEQYFGPGTRLTVT.

This clone has more than one count but fewer than ten. The CDR3 sequence: CASSWLGTEAFF. The DNA for the CDR3 is TGTGCCAGCAGCTGGTTGGGCACTGAAGCTTTCTTT. The chain uses TRBV5-6 and TRBJ1-1, with D unresolved. This CDR3 region has 12 residues. Per the germline V gene, CDR1 is SGHDT and CDR2 is YYEEEE. The V gene lost 3 bases and the J gene lost 4 bases, with 7 bases spanning the gap.

This rearrangement joins TRBV5-6 to TRBJ2-1; TRBD2 agrees at 14 bases. V shed 2 bases, J shed 7 bases, and the junction held 5 bases outside the gene matches. The CDR3 length is 16 residues. Per the germline V gene, CDR1 is SGHDT and CDR2 is YYEEEE. This CDR3 is CASSFGLAGGWNEQFF. CDR3 bases: TGTGCCAGCAGCTTCGGACTAGCGGGGGGTTGGAATGAGCAGTTCTTC.

The rearrangement uses TRBV11-2 and TRBJ2-7; 8 bases match TRBD1. Trimming cost V 1 base and J 2 bases; bases outside gene matches: 7. The germline CDR1 and CDR2 sequences are SGHAT and FQNNGV. The CDR3 covers 16 residues. CDR3 amino acids: CASSLARQGTTYEQYF. CDR3 DNA: TGTGCCAGCAGCTTAGCCCGACAGGGGACCACCTACGAGCAGTACTTC.

The V and J genes are TRBV6-6 and TRBJ1-5, with D hard to call. Germline CDR1 and CDR2: MNHNY and SVGAGI (reference sequence). This CDR3 contains 11 residues. V lost 6 bases to trimming and J lost 7 bases, with 7 bases between them. The CDR3: CASRLAQPQHF. CDR3 nucleotides: TGTGCCAGCAGACTGGCCCAGCCCCAGCATTTT.

The J gene is TRBJ1-2, the V gene TRBV25-1; D is undetermined. The germline CDR1 and CDR2 sequences are MGHDK and SYGVNS. The CDR3 has 13 residues. V was cut by 6 bases and J by 4 bases, with 12 bases left in between. In DNA form, the CDR3 reads TGTGCCAGCAGCGAGGGTGTGGGCTATGGCTACACCTTC. This encodes CASSEGVGYGYTF.

The chain is built from TRBV5-6 and TRBJ2-3, with D maybe TRBD1 (8 bases). V lost 4 bases, J lost 1 base, and 10 bases lay in between. The CDR3 is made up of 14 amino acids. Germline CDR1 SGHDT, CDR2 YYEEEE. CDR3 sequence reads: CASSTGGGTDTQYF. DNA of the CDR3: TGTGCCAGCAGCACAGGGGGGGGCACAGATACGCAGTATTTT. Based on the CDR3 plus reference TRBV5-6 and TRBJ2-3, the full variable domain is DAGVTQSPTHLIKTRGQQVTLRCSPKSGHDTVSWYQQALGQGPQFIFQYYEEEERQRGNFPDRFSGHQFPNYSSELNVNALLLGDSALYLCASSTGGGTDTQYFGPGTRLTVL.

The gene calls are TRBV6-5 and TRBJ1-1; D unclear. Germline CDR1 and CDR2: MNHEY and SVGAGI. The ends were cut back, 7 bases at V and 1 base at J, with 10 bases in the middle. This CDR3 is 13 amino acids long. In nucleotides, the CDR3 is TGTGCCAGCATTCCCAGTGGGAACACTGAAGCTTTCTTT. It specifies CASIPSGNTEAFF.

The rearrangement uses TRBV29-1 and TRBJ2-1; the D is unclear. The V gene lost 7 bases and the J gene lost 7 bases, with 23 bases spanning the gap. The CDR3 loop spans 15 amino acids. Germline CDR1 is SQVTM and CDR2 is ANQGSEA. CDR3 coding DNA: TGCAGCGCAACCTTGGACGGGTTCCCGAATAATGAGCAGTTCTTC. Residues: CSATLDGFPNNEQFF.

The rearrangement uses TRBV5-4 and TRBJ2-7; perhaps TRBD2 as D (5 bases). The germline CDR1 and CDR2 sequences are SGHNT and YYREEE (reference sequence). The CDR3 loop spans 14 amino acids. Deletions cut 0 bases from V and 10 bases from J, with 17 bases between. The CDR3 region has the DNA TGTGCCAGCAGCTTGGAGGACCCCTCCGGGAAACAGTACTTC. It codes for CASSLEDPSGKQYF. Based on the CDR3 plus reference TRBV5-4 and TRBJ2-7, the full variable domain is ETGVTQSPTHLIKTRGQQVTLRCSSQSGHNTVSWYQQALGQGPQFIFQYYREEENGRGNFPPRFSGLQFPNYSSELNVNALELDDSALYLCASSLEDPSGKQYFGPGTRLTVT.

Worth noting for this clone: One end of the junction fails to match germline, which may point to a read error. Different DNA sequences within this sample yield the same CDR3. This rearrangement joins TRBV4-1 to TRBJ2-5; D is unresolved. The germline gives CDR1 MGHRA, CDR2 YSYEKL. The CDR3 spans 13 residues. This CDR3 is CASSQDLVASRHF. CDR3 nucleotides: TGTGCCAGCAGCCAAGATCTGGTTGCGTCCCGACACTTC.

The CDR3 nucleotides read TGTGCCAGCGGGCTTGGGGGCGAGCAGTACTTC. Its translation is CASGLGGEQYF. The chain links TRBV7-6 to TRBJ2-7; possibly TRBD1 or TRBD2 for D (5 bases each). Germline V gene sequence: CDR1 SGHVS, CDR2 FNYEAQ. Trimming took 8 bases from V and 6 from J, leaving 11 bases between them. The CDR3 is 11 residues long.

The V gene is TRBV9, the J gene TRBJ1-1; 10 positions agree with TRBD1. Per germline, CDR1 SGDLS and CDR2 YYNGEE. V shed 4 bases and J 1 base; nucleotides not matched to a gene: 4. This CDR3 has 15 residues. The CDR3 DNA sequence: TGTGCCAGCAGCAAGCGGACAGGGGGGAACACTGAAGCTTTCTTT. Protein sequence: CASSKRTGGNTEAFF. Full variable domain (rest looked up from reference TRBV9 and TRBJ1-1): DSGVTQTPKHLITATGQRVTLRCSPRSGDLSVYWYQQSLDQGLQFLIQYYNGEERAKGNILERFSAQQFPDLHSELNLSSLELGDSALYFCASSKRTGGNTEAFFGQGTRLTVV.

The rearrangement uses TRBV5-3 and TRBJ2-7; 8 bases map to TRBD2. TRBV5-3 is given ORF status, its function remaining uncertain. The CDR3 loop spans 14 amino acids. V was pared by 6 bases and J by 5 bases, with 10 bases of the junction left unmatched. The CDR3 sequence is CARTAGRARDEQYF. The DNA of the CDR3 is TGTGCCAGAACGGCCGGGAGGGCCAGGGACGAGCAGTACTTC.

This sequence joins TRBV6-5 and TRBJ2-5; TRBD1 agrees at 8 bases. Judging by the DNA end, TRBJ2-7 fits better; the J call may be wrong. This CDR3 comprises 14 residues. CDR1 and CDR2 from the germline V gene are MNHEY and SVGAGI. The CDR3 protein is CASSRDRGADEQYF. The CDR3 bases are TGTGCCAGCAGTCGTGACAGGGGCGCAGACGAGCAGTACTTC.

The chain uses TRBV7-6 and TRBJ2-1, with TRBD2 identical over 11 bases. Unmatched junction bases numbered 7, after V lost 1 base and J lost 2 bases. The CDR3 contains 18 residues. CDR1 and CDR2 (germline): SGHVS, FNYEAQ. The CDR3 spells CASSLGTISGRAYNEQFF. DNA for the CDR3: TGTGCCAGCAGCTTAGGGACAATTAGCGGGAGGGCCTACAATGAGCAGTTCTTC.

This rearrangement joins TRBV2 to TRBJ2-3; TRBD2 matches at 8 bases. With 6 bases clipped from V and 0 bases from J, the junction kept 5 bases outside the gene matches. Germline V gives CDR1 SNHLY, CDR2 FYNNEI. This CDR3 is 15 amino acids long. CDR3: CASRRTSPSTDTQYF. In DNA form, the CDR3 reads TGTGCCAGCAGACGGACTAGCCCTAGCACAGATACGCAGTATTTT.

This chain uses TRBV4-2 with TRBJ1-5; 8 positions match TRBD1. The V gene's germline CDR1 is LGHNA and CDR2 YNFKEQ. The V gene end was trimmed by 4 bases and the J gene end by 0 bases; junction bases not matched to a gene: 8. The CDR3 runs to 17 residues. The CDR3 DNA reads TGTGCCAGCAGCCTTGGGACAGGACGATATAGCAATCAGCCCCAGCATTTT. It translates to CASSLGTGRYSNQPQHF.

The chain joins TRBV15 to TRBJ2-7, with 11 bases identical to TRBD2. V trimming: 0 bases; J trimming: 7 bases; junction bases outside the gene matches: 11. Germline CDR1 reads LNHNV; CDR2 reads YYDKDF (reference sequence). This CDR3 is built from 17 residues. The chain's CDR3 is CATSRELTSGSTGEQYF. In DNA, the CDR3 is TGTGCCACCAGCAGAGAGCTAACTAGCGGGAGTACGGGAGAGCAGTACTTC.

There are a few counts of this clone. This chain joins TRBV2 and TRBJ1-2, with TRBD1 identical over 7 bases. V trimming: 1 base; J trimming: 6 bases; junction bases outside the gene matches: 5. CDR3 length: 14 amino acids. CDR1 SNHLY and CDR2 FYNNEI come from the germline V gene. CDR3 nucleotide sequence: TGTGCCAGCAGTGAAGTGGCAGGGGGAAATGGCTACACCTTC. Translation gives CASSEVAGGNGYTF.

The genes are TRBV7-2 and TRBJ2-7, with D unclear. This CDR3 is built from 15 residues. V lost 2 bases and J 0 bases, leaving 11 bases between the germline ends. Germline V gene data show CDR1 as SGHTA and CDR2 as FQGNSA. The CDR3 is CASSLLDLSSYEQYF. For the CDR3, the DNA is TGTGCCAGCAGCTTACTCGACCTGAGCTCCTACGAGCAGTACTTC.

The chain recombines TRBV9 with TRBJ2-7; D might be TRBD1 (5 bases). The germline V gene encodes CDR1 SGDLS and CDR2 YYNGEE. V was pared by 0 bases and J by 4 bases, with 8 bases between. The CDR3 sequence is 13 residues long. The CDR3 loop is CASSVENRYEQYF. For the CDR3, the DNA is TGTGCCAGCAGCGTAGAAAACAGGTACGAGCAGTACTTC. Combining the CDR3 with reference TRBV9 and TRBJ2-7 gives the whole variable domain DSGVTQTPKHLITATGQRVTLRCSPRSGDLSVYWYQQSLDQGLQFLIQYYNGEERAKGNILERFSAQQFPDLHSELNLSSLELGDSALYFCASSVENRYEQYFGPGTRLTVT.

The chain has TRBV7-9 and TRBJ2-2; no definite D call. The germline V gene encodes CDR1 SEHNR and CDR2 FQNEAQ (reference sequence). The CDR3 length is 14 residues. Deletions cut 1 base from V and 3 bases from J, with 6 bases between. The CDR3 nucleotides are TGTGCCAGCAGCTTAGACTATTACACCGGGGAGCTGTTTTTT. Its translation is CASSLDYYTGELFF.